A selection of T cell receptor beta chains follows, all from one sample in a study of blood T cell repertoires in COVID-19. Profiled with immunoSEQ multiplex PCR; TCRdb holds only in-frame clones, not every one. Seen here are 200,000 to 250,000 clones, about nine tenths observed once, and the top ten hold about 6%. Material for sequencing was PBMCs or T cells enriched from blood (not recorded which). These receptors came from a woman in her twenties or thirties with acute COVID-19. The CDR3 runs from the conserved cysteine through the conserved F or W. Fields, in order: clone size, V gene, J gene, D gene, CDR3 DNA, CDR3 protein. A D gene is named only where the DNA matches it firmly. Rows give clone size only sometimes, using once, few, many, or a class for an expanded clone.

size: .
V: TRBV9
J: TRBJ2-1
D: TRBD1
DNA: TGTGCCAGCAGCGCCCCGGGACAGGGTTCCAATGAGCAGTTCTTC
CDR3: CASSAPGQGSNEQFF

size: .
V: TRBV7-8
J: TRBJ1-6
D: TRBD1
DNA: TGTGCCAGCAGCCCCCGAGGAGGGGGCAGAGAATCACCCCTCCACTTT
CDR3: CASSPRGGGRESPLHF

size: .
V: TRBV6-5
J: TRBJ2-2
D: .
DNA: TGTGCCAGCTGGACAGCCGCCGGGGAGCTGTTTTTT
CDR3: CASWTAAGELFF

size: once
V: TRBV10-3
J: TRBJ1-1
D: .
DNA: TGTGCCATCAGACAGGACATGAACACTGAAGCTTTCTTT
CDR3: CAIRQDMNTEAFF

size: .
V: TRBV27
J: TRBJ2-6
D: .
DNA: TGTGCCAGCAGTTTAGCTACAGGATCGCCCTCTGGGGCCAACGTCCTGACTTTC
CDR3: CASSLATGSPSGANVLTF

size: .
V: TRBV30
J: TRBJ2-5
D: .
DNA: TGTGCCTGGAGTAAGGGAGGAGTGCTTGAGTACTTC
CDR3: CAWSKGGVLEYF

size: .
V: TRBV2
J: TRBJ2-1
D: .
DNA: TGTGCCAGCAGGAGAGGAATTCGATCCTACAATGAGCAGTTCTTC
CDR3: CASRRGIRSYNEQFF

size: .
V: TRBV2
J: TRBJ2-3
D: TRBD2
DNA: TGTGCCAGCAGTGTTTTGGGACTAGCGGGGGGCCGGGGCACAGATACGCAGTATTTT
CDR3: CASSVLGLAGGRGTDTQYF

size: .
V: TRBV13
J: TRBJ2-7
D: .
DNA: TGTGCCAGCAGCTTCGCTACCTACGAGCAGTACTTC
CDR3: CASSFATYEQYF

size: .
V: TRBV13
J: TRBJ2-7
D: .
DNA: TGTGCCAGCAGCTCCCCCGGCCGGGACGAGCAGTACTTC
CDR3: CASSSPGRDEQYF